Given below is one T cell receptor (beta chain) in context. Its antigen is not known. This record comes from a study of cytotoxic CD8 clonotypes in ibrutinib-treated CLL. Profiling relied on immunoSEQ multiplex PCR, and the TCRdb table lists in-frame clones only, not all of them. Among 13,000 to 15,000 clones listed, approximately 52% were seen once. The authors obtained approximately 2 micrograms of genomic DNA from cryopreserved PBMCs for TCR beta libraries. Study-level results: Against age-matched healthy donors, baseline clonality ran higher and tracked circulating CD8+ T-cell counts. Public clonotypes, rarely seen, contracted or held steady on treatment. At ibrutinib response, clonality increased, and at progression it declined back toward baseline.

Germline V gives CDR1 SGHRS, CDR2 YFSETQ. The length of the CDR3 is 16 residues. V was shortened by 0 bases and J by 3 bases, with 12 bases between the two germline ends. This receptor was taken from a human donor with chronic lymphocytic leukemia. The material sequenced was PBMCs, taken at a roughly 22-month disease-progression time point, from a patient treated with ibrutinib. V and J are TRBV5-1 and TRBJ1-4; D not resolved. In nucleotides, the CDR3 is TGCGCCAGCAGCTTGGTAGCTCAGGCCCCTAATGAAAAACTGTTTTTT. Protein product: CASSLVAQAPNEKLFF.